This TCR beta chain is from a study of blood T cell repertoires in COVID-19. Germline CDR1 is SGDLS and CDR2 is YYNGEE. Trimming shortened V by 3 bases and J by 1 base, and 10 bases separated the two germline ends. The CDR3 totals 14 residues. Enrollees, about 18 to 89 years old, lived in about two dozen US areas. Clinical histories supplied by participants themselves formed the basis of cohort assignment. In Cohort 3, a recovered donor had either two negative PCRs, clearance, or symptom resolution. Repertoires were generated with immunoSEQ multiplex PCR, while TCRdb's copy carries only in-frame clones and drops some. The data hold roughly 360,000 clones, with 87% observed a single time. This clone appeared once.

Input material: PBMCs or T cells enriched from blood (not recorded which). This sequence originates from a man between 25 and 39 years old who had recovered from COVID-19. V usage is TRBV9 and J usage is TRBJ1-1; D is unclear. CDR3 DNA sequence: TGTGCCAGCAGCGCCTGGCCACAGAACACTGAAGCTTTCTTT. It specifies CASSAWPQNTEAFF.